The 27 T cell receptor beta chains below were found in one sample sequenced in a study of T cell repertoires in cytomegalovirus infection. No antigens are known for them. TCRdb ran MiXCR on the reads and lists one entry per CDR3 protein. Here the sample spans around 900,000 distinct CDR3 sequences, roughly 30% being singletons. Sequences were derived from cultured CD8+ T cells from PBMCs, sampled from culture after CMV antigen stimulation. Receptors were obtained from a human donor in good health (CMV status not recorded). Some clones in this sample may be carry-over from other donors' samples.

This clonotype was recorded at least ten times. For the CDR3, the DNA is TGTGCCAGCAGCTCCTCGCCCCGTCCTGGAAACACCATATATTTT. Translated: CASSSSPRPGNTIYF. The gene calls are TRBV7-2 and TRBJ1-3; D not certain. CDR3 length: 15 residues. Germline V CDR1 and CDR2: SGHTA, FQGNSA. Trimming removed 4 bases at V and 2 bases at J, with 12 bases between.

Concerning this clonotype itself: At one boundary the junction diverges from the germline segment, which might be a read error. The rearrangement uses TRBV23-1 and TRBJ1-6, with unresolved D. TRBV23-1 is classed as an ORF, of uncertain function. The CDR3 covers 16 residues. CDR3 nucleotides: TGCGCCAGCAGTCCACTGACGGCCTCCTTTAATTCACCCCTCCACTTT. Translating gives CASSPLTASFNSPLHF.

This clonotype was found many times. The rearrangement links TRBV7-6 to TRBJ2-2, with a possible D match to TRBD2 (5 bases). The CDR3 is 18 amino acids. Per germline, CDR1 SGHVS and CDR2 FNYEAQ. V lost 1 base and J 4 bases, leaving 19 bases between the germline ends. The CDR3 DNA sequence: TGTGCCAGCAGCTTAGAACGGCCGAGGGTTGCTAGCACCGGGGAGCTGTTTTTT. Translating it yields CASSLERPRVASTGELFF.

A note on this clonotype: This sequence may be a read error, since a much larger clone differs from it by one base. CDR3 sequence: CVSSLAGLNTGELFF. CDR3 in DNA: TGTGTCAGCAGCTTAGCGGGGTTGAACACCGGGGAGCTGTTTTTT. V gene TRBV7-6 combines with J gene TRBJ2-2; TRBD2 agrees at 8 bases. The CDR3 has 15 residues. From germline, CDR1 is SGHVS and CDR2 FNYEAQ.

This clonotype showed up just once. The gene calls are TRBV7-9 and TRBJ1-4; TRBD1 agrees at 7 bases. This CDR3 is built from 15 residues. The ends lost 4 bases at V and 6 bases at J; junction bases unmatched: 8. The germline V gene has CDR1 SEHNR and CDR2 FQNEAQ (reference sequence). The CDR3 nucleotides are TGTGCCAGCAGCTGGAGCAGGGACAGTGATGAAAAACTGTTTTTT. Protein sequence: CASSWSRDSDEKLFF.

The V call is TRBV6-6, the J call TRBJ1-1; 7 bases line up with TRBD1. The germline gives CDR1 MNHNY, CDR2 SVGAGI (reference sequence). The CDR3 contains 15 residues. Trimming at V came to 6 bases and at J to 2 bases, leaving 9 bases not matched to a gene. CDR3 sequence (DNA): TGTGCCAGCAGCTTCTACGACAGGGACAACACTGAAGCTTTCTTT. Residues: CASSFYDRDNTEAFF.

This chain joins TRBV20-1 and TRBJ2-2; 8 nucleotides line up with TRBD2. The CDR3 length is 14 residues. Germline CDR1 and CDR2: DFQATT and SNEGSKA (reference sequence). V was clipped by 3 bases and J by 3 bases; unmatched bases: 3. CDR3 nucleotides: TGCAGTGCTAGCGGGGGGGCCGACACCGGGGAGCTGTTTTTT. Residues: CSASGGADTGELFF.

The gene calls are TRBV6-6 and TRBJ1-1; 8 bases line up with TRBD1. This CDR3 comprises 14 residues. V gave up 8 bases and J gave up 3 bases; unmatched junction bases: 8. Germline values: CDR1 MNHNY, CDR2 SVGAGI (reference sequence). CDR3 amino acids: CASSTTGGDTEAFF. CDR3 sequence (DNA): TGTGCCAGCTCCACTACAGGGGGTGACACTGAAGCTTTCTTT.

This clonotype was seen more than once but under ten times. The rearrangement uses TRBV27 and TRBJ1-2; tentative D call: TRBD1 (6 bases). V was shortened by 8 bases and J by 2 bases, with 9 bases between the two germline ends. The germline V gene encodes CDR1 MNHEY and CDR2 SMNVEV (reference sequence). The CDR3 loop spans 12 amino acids. CDR3 protein: CASGTTNYGYTF. The CDR3 bases are TGTGCCAGCGGGACAACCAACTATGGCTACACCTTC.

This clonotype was counted between two and nine times. The J gene is TRBJ2-5, the V gene TRBV29-1, with D perhaps assigned TRBD1 or TRBD2 (5 bases each). Germline V CDR1 and CDR2: SQVTM, ANQGSEA. The CDR3 is 14 residues long. The ends were cut back, 6 bases at V and 2 bases at J, with 16 bases in the middle. The CDR3 protein is CSVRVGAGQETQYF. The CDR3 nucleotides are TGCAGCGTGAGGGTCGGGGCAGGACAAGAGACCCAGTACTTC. The full variable domain, completed using reference TRBV29-1 and TRBJ2-5, is SAVISQKPSRDICQRGTSLTIQCQVDSQVTMMFWYRQQPGQSLTLIATANQGSEATYESGFVIDKFPISRPNLTFSTLTVSNMSPEDSSIYLCSVRVGAGQETQYFGPGTRLLVL.

V is TRBV28 and J is TRBJ1-1, with TRBD1 matching 10 bases. CDR1 and CDR2 from the germline V gene are MDHEN and SYDVKM. V was clipped by 4 bases and J by 1 base; unmatched bases: 6. CDR3 size: 16 residues. The CDR3 is CASSSNRDRGNTEAFF. CDR3 DNA sequence: TGTGCCAGCAGTTCCAACCGGGACAGGGGGAACACTGAAGCTTTCTTT.

With regard to this clonotype: At one boundary the junction diverges from the germline segment, which might be a read error. The chain employs TRBV6-2 or TRBV6-3 and TRBJ1-5; the D gene is possibly TRBD1 (5 bases). CDR1 is MNHEY and CDR2 is SVGEGT in the germline V gene. The length of the CDR3 is 13 residues. This CDR3 reads CASSGTSNQPLHF. In DNA, the CDR3 is TGTGCCAGCAGTGGGACCTCCAATCAGCCCCTGCATTTT.

V is TRBV11-2 and J is TRBJ2-5; TRBD2 agrees at 8 bases. This CDR3 has 14 residues. With V trimmed by 2 bases and J by 3 bases, 2 bases remained unmatched. CDR1 is SGHAT and CDR2 is FQNNGV in the germline V gene. DNA of the CDR3: TGTGCCAGCAGCTTAATAGCGGGGAAAGAGACCCAGTACTTC. This translates into CASSLIAGKETQYF.

A few counts support this clonotype. V and J are TRBV11-3 and TRBJ2-1; 9 nucleotides agree with TRBD2. Germline V gene lookup returns CDR1 SGHNT and CDR2 YENEEA. This CDR3 comprises 16 residues. The V and J ends lost 4 bases and 3 bases, in that order; junction bases with no gene match: 7. CDR3 nucleotide sequence: TGTGCCAGCAGCTCAAAGCGGGGGGCCCTCTACAATGAGCAGTTCTTC. Translation: CASSSKRGALYNEQFF.

The CDR3 is CASKTDRGEGTEAFF. CDR3 in DNA: TGTGCCAGCAAAACCGACAGGGGAGAGGGCACTGAAGCTTTCTTT. V and J are TRBV28 and TRBJ1-1, with TRBD1 matching over 8 bases. This CDR3 spans 15 amino acids. The J segment lost 4 bases and the V segment lost 7 bases, leaving 11 bases of the junction unmatched. CDR1 MDHEN and CDR2 SYDVKM come from the germline V gene.

Only a few counts were recorded for this clonotype. The chain uses TRBV12-3 or TRBV12-4 and TRBJ1-1; TRBD1 is a possible D gene (5 bases). This CDR3 is built from 15 residues. Trimming shortened V by 4 bases and J by 11 bases, and 23 bases separated the two germline ends. The DNA of the CDR3 is TGTGCCAGCAGTTCTAGCCCGTGGGGCTCCTCGTACGCTTTCTTT. Amino acid sequence: CASSSSPWGSSYAFF.

The chain uses TRBV14 and TRBJ2-1, with unresolved D. The V end lost 0 bases, the J end lost 8 bases, and 8 bases lay between the germline ends. Germline lookup yields CDR1 SGHDN and CDR2 FVKESK. CDR3 length: 13 amino acids. The CDR3 DNA follows: TGTGCCAGCAGCCAAGAAAATGGGGATGAGCAGTTCTTC. Translating it yields CASSQENGDEQFF.

This clonotype was detected many times. This chain connects TRBV7-6 to TRBJ2-1; the D is unclear. Germline V gives CDR1 SGHVS, CDR2 FNYEAQ. CDR3 length: 14 residues. V dropped 5 bases and J dropped 2 bases, with 10 bases sitting between them. In DNA, the CDR3 is TGTGCCAGCAGCCAGGTCGACACCTACAATGAGCAGTTCTTC. Translating it yields CASSQVDTYNEQFF. Together with reference TRBV7-6 and TRBJ2-1, the CDR3 gives the full variable domain: GAGVSQSPRYKVTKRGQDVALRCDPISGHVSLYWYRQALGQGPEFLTYFNYEAQQDKSGLPNDRFSAERPEGSISTLTIQRTEQRDSAMYRCASSQVDTYNEQFFGPGTRLTVL.

The chain couples TRBV27 to TRBJ1-1, with TRBD1 matching over 7 bases. The CDR3 runs 14 residues. After removal of 5 bases from V and 1 base from J, the junction contained 4 bases not matched to a gene. Germline assignment: CDR1 MNHEY and CDR2 SMNVEV (reference sequence). The CDR3 DNA reads as TGTGCCAGCAGTGTAGGGGGCCCGAACACTGAAGCTTTCTTT. Residues: CASSVGGPNTEAFF.

The chain carries TRBV29-1 and TRBJ2-7; 7 nucleotides align to TRBD1. V trimming: 4 bases; J trimming: 0 bases; junction bases outside the gene matches: 12. The CDR3 extends over 16 amino acids. In germline, CDR1 is SQVTM, CDR2 ANQGSEA. CDR3 sequence reads: CSVGAWDRQSSYEQYF. Here the CDR3 DNA reads TGCAGCGTTGGGGCTTGGGACAGACAAAGCTCCTACGAGCAGTACTTC.

Comments on this clonotype: One end of the junction varies from germline; a read error may be responsible. The J gene is TRBJ2-5, the V gene TRBV7-6; D unresolved. Germline V CDR1 and CDR2: SGHVS, FNYEAQ. This CDR3 region has 15 residues. CDR3 region: CASSSEFSASETQYF. CDR3 sequence (DNA): TGTGCTAGCAGCTCGGAATTCTCTGCTTCAGAGACCCAGTACTTC.

V is TRBV14 and J is TRBJ2-1; D unresolved. Trimming cost V 0 bases and J 9 bases, with 9 bases left between them. The germline V gene has CDR1 SGHDN and CDR2 FVKESK. This CDR3 comprises 13 residues. CDR3 nucleotide sequence: TGTGCCAGCAGCCAAGAGATAGTTAGTGAGCAGTTCTTC. Its translation: CASSQEIVSEQFF. Combining the CDR3 with reference TRBV14 and TRBJ2-1 gives the whole variable domain EAGVTQFPSHSVIEKGQTVTLRCDPISGHDNLYWYRRVMGKEIKFLLHFVKESKQDESGMPNNRFLAERTGGTYSTLKVQPAELEDSGVYFCASSQEIVSEQFFGPGTRLTVL.

Turning to this clonotype: The junction and the germline gene differ at one end; a read error may be behind it. V gene TRBV7-8 combines with J gene TRBJ2-5; 8 nucleotides line up with TRBD2. Germline values: CDR1 SGHVS, CDR2 FQNEAQ. The CDR3 is made up of 16 amino acids. The CDR3 nucleotides are TGTGTCAGCAGCTCCCACCGGGAGGGGGGGCAAGAGACCCAGTACTTC. This translates into CVSSSHREGGQETQYF.

The J gene is TRBJ2-5, the V gene TRBV7-2, with 9 bases aligning to TRBD2. The J segment lost 0 bases and the V segment lost 5 bases, leaving 4 bases of the junction unmatched. Germline CDR1 reads SGHTA; CDR2 reads FQGNSA. CDR3 length: 15 residues. The CDR3 here is CASSNLAGYQETQYF. The CDR3 DNA reads as TGTGCCAGCAGCAATCTAGCGGGGTACCAAGAGACCCAGTACTTC.

Details on this clonotype: A clone one base away is much larger, so this may be a read error. The chain carries TRBV7-4 and TRBJ1-2; 8 bases map to TRBD1. This CDR3 is 13 amino acids long. Germline-derived CDR1 and CDR2 are SGHVT and SQSDAQ. CDR3 residues: CANSFQGAGGYTF. The CDR3 coding sequence is TGTGCCAACAGCTTTCAGGGGGCGGGCGGCTACACCTTC.

This clonotype was recorded a few times. In nucleotides, the CDR3 is TGCAGTGCTAGAGATAAGGCCGACGAGCAGTACTTC. It is translated as CSARDKADEQYF. V is TRBV20-1 and J is TRBJ2-7, with D uncertain. Germline values: CDR1 DFQATT, CDR2 SNEGSKA (reference sequence). V shed 0 bases and J shed 5 bases, with 8 bases lying between them. The CDR3 consists of 12 residues.

This clonotype was seen a handful of times. The CDR3 protein is CASSSYSGVGNEQFF. The CDR3 bases are TGTGCCAGCAGTTCTTATAGCGGGGTGGGCAATGAGCAGTTCTTC. The J gene is TRBJ2-1, the V gene TRBV27, with TRBD2 matching over 8 bases. There are 15 residues in the CDR3. The V and J ends lost 4 bases and 6 bases, in that order; junction bases with no gene match: 8. Germline assignment: CDR1 MNHEY and CDR2 SMNVEV (reference sequence).